This entry lists 17 T cell receptor beta chains sequenced from one sample in a study of cytomegalovirus exposure and HLA in healthy donors. The PCR was carried out with 60 Vbeta primers and 13 Jbeta primers. Assay used: immunoSEQ multiplex PCR; TCRdb lists only in-frame clones, some missing. The table has approximately 220,000 clones, approximately 80% seen once. The sequencing input was PBMCs. The receptors stem from a man aged 35-49 years in good health and CMV-seronegative.

The chain employs TRBV19 and TRBJ1-6; D is ambiguous. The germline CDR1 and CDR2 sequences are LNHDA and SQIVND (reference sequence). The CDR3 has 15 amino acids. V was trimmed by 7 bases and J by 13 bases, leaving 23 bases between them. CDR3: CASTPVGVAVAPLHF. The DNA of the CDR3 is TGTGCCAGTACCCCCGTCGGGGTGGCCGTAGCGCCCCTCCACTTT.

The chain couples TRBV6-1 to TRBJ2-5; the match to TRBD1 covers 9 bases. The J call is doubtful: the DNA matches TRBJ2-7 better. This CDR3 is 13 amino acids long. Germline V gives CDR1 MNHNS, CDR2 SASEGT. CDR3 protein: CASIGQGTYEQYF. CDR3 nucleotides: TGTGCCAGCATCGGACAGGGGACCTACGAGCAGTACTTC.

The chain uses TRBV5-1 and TRBJ2-1, with a weak D call TRBD1 (5 bases). Germline V gene sequence: CDR1 SGHRS, CDR2 YFSETQ. CDR3 size: 13 residues. Trimming removed 1 base from V and 9 bases from J, with 11 bases in between. The CDR3 DNA is TGCGCCAGCAGCTTGAGCCAGGGCTTTGAGCAGTTCTTC. It specifies CASSLSQGFEQFF.

The chain has TRBV7-8 and TRBJ2-7, with TRBD2 as a possible D gene (5 bases). From germline, CDR1 is SGHVS and CDR2 FQNEAQ. CDR3 length: 14 residues. The V end was cut by 0 bases, the J end by 3 bases, with 9 bases between. CDR3 sequence reads: CASSLAHEGYEQYF. For the CDR3, the DNA is TGTGCCAGCAGCTTAGCGCATGAGGGCTACGAGCAGTACTTC.

CDR3 nucleotides: TGTGCCAGCAGCTTGGGCGCAGGGGCTATTCGGTACGAGCAGTACTTC. Its protein product is CASSLGAGAIRYEQYF. The chain recombines TRBV5-6 with TRBJ2-7, with D possibly being TRBD1 (6 bases). Between the trimmed V and J ends, which lost 0 bases and 4 bases, there was a span of 17 bases. Germline V gives CDR1 SGHDT, CDR2 YYEEEE. CDR3 length: 16 amino acids.

The chain is built from TRBV9 and TRBJ1-2; D might be TRBD1 (5 bases). Per the germline V gene, CDR1 is SGDLS and CDR2 is YYNGEE. This CDR3 region has 12 residues. Trimming took 1 base from V and 8 from J, leaving 9 bases between them. The CDR3: CASSVPGGGYTF. The CDR3 coding sequence is TGTGCCAGCAGCGTACCGGGGGGGGGCTACACCTTC.

The chain links TRBV9 to TRBJ1-1; no clear D gene. This CDR3 contains 13 residues. Trimming took off 2 bases at V and 2 bases at J, with 7 bases between the two ends. Germline lookup yields CDR1 SGDLS and CDR2 YYNGEE. The DNA of the CDR3 is TGTGCCAGCAGCGTCTTGAGAAACACTGAAGCTTTCTTT. Translated: CASSVLRNTEAFF.

The rearrangement links TRBV29-1 to TRBJ2-5, with 7 positions matching TRBD2. The closer fit of TRBJ2-7 to the DNA end suggests the J call may be wrong. Germline lookup yields CDR1 SQVTM and CDR2 ANQGSEA. CDR3 length: 14 amino acids. CDR3 in amino acids: CSVRRGSVGTEQYF. The CDR3 nucleotides read TGCAGCGTTCGGCGGGGGTCCGTGGGGACCGAGCAGTACTTC.

This CDR3 reads CASSQAPPGDSGNTIYF. CDR3 nucleotides: TGCGCCAGCAGCCAAGCCCCGCCAGGGGACTCTGGAAACACCATATATTTT. The V call is TRBV4-3, the J call TRBJ1-3; TRBD1 is a possible D gene (6 bases). The V and J ends lost 1 base and 0 bases respectively, with 13 bases between them. The CDR3 has 17 amino acids. Per germline, CDR1 LGHNA and CDR2 YSLEER.

V gene TRBV12-2 combines with J gene TRBJ1-1; the DNA was not compared with TRBD1, the D call given in the table. TRBV12-2 is classified as a pseudogene. This CDR3 is built from 17 residues. The CDR3 region has the DNA TGTGCAAGTCGCTTTTCTACTTCAGGGTTCAAGGACACTGAAGCTTTCTTT. This codes for CASRFSTSGFKDTEAFF.

Written as DNA, the CDR3 is TGCGCCAGCAGTGAGAGAGGGATAAGGGCCGGCTACACCTTC. It yields the protein CASSERGIRAGYTF. V and J are TRBV10-2 and TRBJ1-2; D gene uncertain. The germline CDR1 and CDR2 sequences are WSHSY and SAAADI. Trimming removed 2 bases at V and 8 bases at J, with 15 bases between. This CDR3 is 14 amino acids long.

The chain joins TRBV4-3 to TRBJ2-2, with 9 positions matching TRBD1. V lost 5 bases, J lost 3 bases, and 13 bases stayed unmatched. Germline V gene lookup returns CDR1 LGHNA and CDR2 YSLEER. There are 18 residues in the CDR3. CDR3 nucleotide sequence: TGCGCCAGCAGCGGCCGGGACAGGGCGTCCGGGGACACCGGGGAGCTGTTTTTT. Translating gives CASSGRDRASGDTGELFF.

The rearrangement joins TRBV27 to TRBJ2-7; TRBD2 aligns across 10 bases. Unmatched junction bases numbered 6, after V lost 6 bases and J lost 1 base. CDR3 length equals 15 residues. CDR1 and CDR2 from the germline V gene are MNHEY and SMNVEV (reference sequence). The CDR3 DNA sequence: TGTGCCAGCAGCCGAACTAGCGGGAAATCCTACGAGCAGTACTTC. Translation gives CASSRTSGKSYEQYF.

This clone was seen only a few times. The CDR3 spells CASSLVEGRWNTEAFF. CDR3 bases: TGCGCCAGCAGCTTGGTGGAGGGTAGGTGGAACACTGAAGCTTTCTTT. The rearrangement links TRBV5-1 to TRBJ1-1; unclear D gene. Germline V gene data show CDR1 as SGHRS and CDR2 as YFSETQ. The CDR3 spans 16 residues. Trimming left V 0 bases short and J 1 base short, with 13 bases between.

The chain has TRBV28 and TRBJ2-7; tentatively, D is TRBD2 (6 bases). V was cut by 0 bases and J by 7 bases, with 22 bases left in between. The length of the CDR3 is 17 residues. Germline values: CDR1 MDHEN, CDR2 SYDVKM. The CDR3: CASSLWTPTLMGREQYF. The CDR3 bases are TGTGCCAGCAGTTTATGGACTCCGACACTGATGGGGAGGGAGCAGTACTTC.

The chain has TRBV18 and TRBJ1-4; tentatively, D is TRBD1 (6 bases). The CDR3 extends over 13 amino acids. Trimming shortened V by 6 bases and J by 8 bases, and 13 bases separated the two germline ends. Germline V gene data show CDR1 as KGHSH and CDR2 as LQKENI. The CDR3 nucleotides are TGTGCCAGCTCGTCAGGGGTGTCGGAAAAACTGTTTTTT. It translates to CASSSGVSEKLFF. Full variable domain (outside the CDR3, taken from reference TRBV18 and TRBJ1-4): NAGVMQNPRHLVRRRGQEARLRCSPMKGHSHVYWYRQLPEEGLKFMVYLQKENIIDESGMPKERFSAEFPKEGPSILRIQQVVRGDSAAYFCASSSGVSEKLFFGSGTQLSVL.

This chain links TRBV7-9 with TRBJ1-1; 9 nucleotides agree with TRBD1. The CDR3 contains 15 residues. With 0 bases clipped from V and 7 bases from J, the junction kept 6 bases outside the gene matches. Germline-derived CDR1 and CDR2 are SEHNR and FQNEAQ (reference sequence). The CDR3 DNA reads as TGTGCCAGCAGCTTAGCGGATACAGGGGGCGTTGAAGCTTTCTTT. Translation gives CASSLADTGGVEAFF.